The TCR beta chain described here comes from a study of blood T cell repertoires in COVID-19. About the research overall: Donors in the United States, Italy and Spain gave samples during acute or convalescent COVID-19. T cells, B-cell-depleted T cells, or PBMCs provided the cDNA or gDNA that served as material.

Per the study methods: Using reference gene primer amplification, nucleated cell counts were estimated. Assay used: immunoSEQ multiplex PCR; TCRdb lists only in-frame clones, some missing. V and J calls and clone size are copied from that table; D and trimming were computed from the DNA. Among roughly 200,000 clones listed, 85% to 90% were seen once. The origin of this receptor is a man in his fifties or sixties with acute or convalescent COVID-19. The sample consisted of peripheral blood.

The DNA of the CDR3 is TGTGCCAGCAGCTCCAGAAAGACAGGGGGCGGGGAGACCCAGTACTTC. Amino acid sequence: CASSSRKTGGGETQYF. The chain carries TRBV5-6 and TRBJ2-5; 10 bases are a match to TRBD1. CDR3 length equals 16 residues. Germline CDR1 reads SGHDT; CDR2 reads YYEEEE. After removal of 3 bases from V and 5 bases from J, the junction contained 10 bases not matched to a gene. The variable domain in full, completed from reference TRBV5-6 and TRBJ2-5, reads DAGVTQSPTHLIKTRGQQVTLRCSPKSGHDTVSWYQQALGQGPQFIFQYYEEEERQRGNFPDRFSGHQFPNYSSELNVNALLLGDSALYLCASSSRKTGGGETQYFGPGTRLLVL.